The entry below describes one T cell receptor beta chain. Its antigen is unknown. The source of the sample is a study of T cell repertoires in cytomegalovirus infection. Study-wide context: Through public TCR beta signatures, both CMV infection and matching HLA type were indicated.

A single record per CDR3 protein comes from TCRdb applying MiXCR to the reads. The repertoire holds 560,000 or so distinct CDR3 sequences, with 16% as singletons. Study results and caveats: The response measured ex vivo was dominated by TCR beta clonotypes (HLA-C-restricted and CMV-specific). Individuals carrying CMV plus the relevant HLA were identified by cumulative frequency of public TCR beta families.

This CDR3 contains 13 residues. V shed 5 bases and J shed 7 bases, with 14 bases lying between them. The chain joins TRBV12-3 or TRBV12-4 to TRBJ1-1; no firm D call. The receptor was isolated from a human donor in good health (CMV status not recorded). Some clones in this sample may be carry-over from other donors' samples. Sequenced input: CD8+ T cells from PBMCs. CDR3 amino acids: CASSPRAGIEAFF. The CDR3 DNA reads TGTGCCAGCAGTCCCCGGGCGGGTATTGAAGCTTTCTTT.